This TCR beta chain is drawn from a study of blood T cell repertoires in COVID-19. Study-wide background: The United States, Italy and Spain provided the acute and convalescent COVID-19 samples. Sources were T cells, B-cell-depleted T cells, or PBMCs; the material itself was cDNA or gDNA.

This CDR3 spans 15 amino acids. The V end was cut by 2 bases, the J end by 3 bases, with 14 bases between. Germline V lookup: CDR1 SGHTA, CDR2 FQGNSA. Assay used: immunoSEQ multiplex PCR; TCRdb lists only in-frame clones, some missing. The table shows approximately 180,000 clones, with roughly 88% occurring only once. The rearrangement uses TRBV7-2 and TRBJ2-7, with a tentative D call TRBD2 (5 bases). The source material was peripheral blood. This clonotype was obtained from a human donor with active or convalescent COVID-19. The donor label of this sample is uncertain. For the CDR3, the DNA is TGTGCCAGCAGCTTACTAGCCATGGGCGACTACGAGCAGTACTTC. It translates to CASSLLAMGDYEQYF.